The sequence of this T cell receptor beta chain was determined in a study of blood T cells in healthy people across ages. Study results and limitations: Diversity figures based on one million T cells were deemed too low. Changes in expanded clonotypes were possibly confounded, as the CMV status of donors was unknown.

The use of a sample-barcoded 5' primer and a J-beta primer mix characterized a second PCR of roughly 6 to 11 cycles. TCRdb independently ran MiXCR on the 5' RACE reads; one entry per CDR3 protein. The sample lists about 1.5 million distinct CDR3 sequences, 42% occurring once. Researchers collected around 10 milliliters of peripheral blood from every single donor. Notes on this clonotype: The antigen is unknown.

The origin of this receptor is a woman aged 18-29 years in good health. Sequencing was done on a sample of blood.

The CDR3 bases are TGTGCCAGCAAATCGCCGGGACCCCAATACGAGCAGTACTTC. As protein: CASKSPGPQYEQYF. The J gene is TRBJ2-7, the V gene TRBV2; D tentatively fits TRBD1 or TRBD2 (5 bases each). The V end was cut by 7 bases, the J end by 4 bases, with 17 bases between. Per germline, CDR1 SNHLY and CDR2 FYNNEI. The length of the CDR3 is 14 residues.